One and the same sample provided the 3 T cell receptor beta chains below, sequenced in a study of vaccination and CD4 T cells after COVID-19. Antigens for these TCRs are unknown. At the Johns Hopkins FTIC core, DNA taken from cultured CD4+ T cells was sequenced by way of the Oncomine TCR Beta short-read assay. TCRdb called the PCR reads again in MiXCR, with one record for every CDR3 protein. This table holds approximately 12,000 distinct CDR3 sequences, less than 75% found once. Treatment meaning: roughly 11-day PBMC culture with coronavirus spike peptide pools or control peptides (ViraFEST assay). Source: CD4+ T cells from blood, cultured in vitro, taken before SARS-CoV-2 vaccination. These receptors were collected from a human donor who had recovered from COVID-19.

V and J are TRBV2 and TRBJ2-7, with 8 bases matching TRBD2. There are 14 residues in the CDR3. CDR1 and CDR2 from the germline V gene are SNHLY and FYNNEI. Trimming took 3 bases from V and 4 from J; bases not matched to a gene: 5. The CDR3, as DNA: TGTGCCAGCAGTGACAGCGGGAGTCTGTACGAGCAGTACTTC. This gives the protein CASSDSGSLYEQYF.

The DNA of the CDR3 is TGTGCCACCCAGAACGTGCCGGGGCGGCAGGACTCCAATGAGCAGTTCTTC. This translates into CATQNVPGRQDSNEQFF. This sequence joins TRBV24-1 and TRBJ2-1; either TRBD1 or TRBD2 may supply D (5 bases each). Germline V lookup: CDR1 KGHDR, CDR2 SFDVKD. The V gene lost 9 bases and the J gene lost 6 bases, with 26 bases spanning the gap. The CDR3 extends over 17 amino acids.

J is TRBJ2-2 and V is TRBV20-1; the D is unclear. Trimming pared 4 bases from V and 6 bases from J, leaving 9 bases between. This CDR3 spans 12 amino acids. Germline-derived CDR1 and CDR2 are DFQATT and SNEGSKA (reference sequence). The CDR3 coding sequence is TGCAGTGCTAACCTATACCCCGGGGAGCTGTTTTTT. Residues: CSANLYPGELFF.